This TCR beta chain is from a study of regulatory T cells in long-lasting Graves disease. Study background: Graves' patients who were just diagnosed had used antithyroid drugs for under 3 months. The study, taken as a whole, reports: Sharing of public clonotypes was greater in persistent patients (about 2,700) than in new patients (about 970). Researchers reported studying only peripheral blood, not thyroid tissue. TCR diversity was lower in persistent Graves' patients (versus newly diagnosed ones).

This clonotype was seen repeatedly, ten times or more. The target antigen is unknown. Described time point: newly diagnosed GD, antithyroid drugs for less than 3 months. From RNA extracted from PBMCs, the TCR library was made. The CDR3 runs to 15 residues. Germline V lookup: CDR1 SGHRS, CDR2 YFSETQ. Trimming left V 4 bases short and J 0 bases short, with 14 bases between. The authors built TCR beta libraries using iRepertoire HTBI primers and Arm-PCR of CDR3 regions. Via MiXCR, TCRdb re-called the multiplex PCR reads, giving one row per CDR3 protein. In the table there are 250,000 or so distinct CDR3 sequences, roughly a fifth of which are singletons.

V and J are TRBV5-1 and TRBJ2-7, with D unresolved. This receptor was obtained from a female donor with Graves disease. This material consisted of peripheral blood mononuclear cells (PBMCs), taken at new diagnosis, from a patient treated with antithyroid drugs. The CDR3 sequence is CASSHDISSSYEQYF. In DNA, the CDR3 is TGCGCCAGCAGCCACGACATATCTAGCTCCTACGAGCAGTACTTC.